These 12 T cell receptor beta chains were sequenced from one sample in a study of blood T cell repertoires in COVID-19. Only in-frame clones appear in the TCRdb table, and some are missing; sequencing was by immunoSEQ multiplex PCR. The table lists 200,000 to 250,000 clones, about 85% of them singletons. The sample taken for sequencing was peripheral blood. These receptor sequences come from a woman aged 45-65 years with COVID-19, enrolled during active disease.

This sequence joins TRBV6-5 and TRBJ2-1; 9 bases are shared with TRBD2. Germline lookup yields CDR1 MNHEY and CDR2 SVGAGI. CDR3 length equals 13 residues. Written as DNA, the CDR3 is TGTGGAGTAAGGAGCGGGGGGCGGGATGAGCAGTTCTTC. Protein product: CGVRSGGRDEQFF.

The sample holds a few counts of this clone. The chain joins TRBV19 to TRBJ2-7; weak D call: TRBD2 (6 bases). Trimming pared 3 bases from V and 7 bases from J, leaving 16 bases between. The CDR3 consists of 14 residues. Germline V CDR1 and CDR2: LNHDA, SQIVND (reference sequence). The CDR3: CASSIKVIAGEQYF. The CDR3 DNA is TGTGCCAGTAGTATCAAAGTGATCGCGGGGGAGCAGTACTTC.

The chain has TRBV11-2 and TRBJ2-7; the D is unclear. This CDR3 has 15 residues. The germline V and J ends were trimmed by 1 base and 1 base, with 11 bases remaining between them. From germline, CDR1 is SGHAT and CDR2 FQNNGV. The CDR3 protein is CASSLAPAKSYEQYF. For the CDR3, the DNA is TGTGCCAGCAGCTTAGCCCCCGCGAAGTCCTACGAGCAGTACTTC. The full variable domain, in which reference TRBV11-2 and TRBJ2-7 provide the parts outside the CDR3, is EAGVAQSPRYKIIEKRQSVAFWCNPISGHATLYWYQQILGQGPKLLIQFQNNGVVDDSQLPKDRFSAERLKGVDSTLKIQPAKLEDSAVYLCASSLAPAKSYEQYFGPGTRLTVT.

This rearrangement joins TRBV19 to TRBJ2-1; 8 bases line up with TRBD1. This CDR3 is 16 amino acids long. Germline V gene data show CDR1 as LNHDA and CDR2 as SQIVND (reference sequence). V was pared by 6 bases and J by 4 bases, with 11 bases of the junction left unmatched. This CDR3 is CASSRRGQGRYNEQFF. DNA of the CDR3: TGTGCCAGTAGCCGACGAGGACAGGGTAGATACAATGAGCAGTTCTTC. Filled out from reference TRBV19 and TRBJ2-1, the complete variable domain reads DGGITQSPKYLFRKEGQNVTLSCEQNLNHDAMYWYRQDPGQGLRLIYYSQIVNDFQKGDIAEGYSVSREKKESFPLTVTSAQKNPTAFYLCASSRRGQGRYNEQFFGPGTRLTVL.

This chain joins TRBV10-3 and TRBJ2-3; 7 bases fit TRBD1. V shed 2 bases, J shed 1 base, and the junction held 6 bases outside the gene matches. The CDR3 spans 16 residues. The germline gives CDR1 ENHRY, CDR2 SYGVKD. CDR3 nucleotides: TGTGCCATCAGTGAGCTTGGACAGGAGGGCACAGATACGCAGTATTTT. The encoded protein is CAISELGQEGTDTQYF.

The chain is built from TRBV29-1 and TRBJ2-3, with no clear D. This CDR3 comprises 13 residues. V was cut by 6 bases and J by 2 bases, with 12 bases left in between. The V gene's germline CDR1 is SQVTM and CDR2 ANQGSEA. The chain's CDR3 is CSVLLWFTDTQYF. The CDR3 coding sequence is TGCAGCGTACTACTGTGGTTCACAGATACGCAGTATTTT.

V gene TRBV10-1 combines with J gene TRBJ1-5, with TRBD1 matching over 9 bases. CDR3 length equals 17 residues. Trimming removed 5 bases from V and 2 bases from J; junction bases left unmatched: 10. Germline CDR1 is WNHNN and CDR2 is SYGVQD (reference sequence). CDR3 sequence (DNA): TGCGCCAGCAGTTTAGGACAGGGGATCGACGGCAATCAGCCCCAGCATTTT. This encodes CASSLGQGIDGNQPQHF.

This clone came up once. J is TRBJ2-2 and V is TRBV3-1 (or the pseudogene TRBV3-2), with a possible D match to TRBD2 (5 bases). Trimming took off 1 base at V and 7 bases at J, with 13 bases between the two ends. CDR3 size: 15 residues. Germline CDR1 reads LGHDT; CDR2 reads YNNKEL (reference sequence). The CDR3 coding sequence is TGTGCCAGCAGCCAAGGGAGGACCGTCGGCGGGGAGCTGTTTTTT. Amino acid sequence: CASSQGRTVGGELFF.

This clone was counted only a few times. The chain employs TRBV14 and TRBJ1-2; TRBD1 matches at 10 bases. V shed 4 bases and J 4 bases; nucleotides not matched to a gene: 6. Germline CDR1 SGHDN, CDR2 FVKESK. The CDR3 sequence is 15 residues long. CDR3: CASSRSGTGVYGYTF. CDR3 sequence (DNA): TGTGCCAGCAGCCGATCCGGGACAGGGGTCTATGGCTACACCTTC.

J is TRBJ2-1 and V is TRBV2, with D unresolved. This CDR3 region has 14 residues. The germline CDR1 and CDR2 sequences are SNHLY and FYNNEI. V was pared by 6 bases and J by 0 bases, with 9 bases between. CDR3 sequence: CASSLLSSYNEQFF. DNA for the CDR3: TGTGCCAGCAGCCTTCTAAGCTCCTACAATGAGCAGTTCTTC.

The chain employs TRBV7-8 and TRBJ1-2; 10 nucleotides match TRBD1. V lost 0 bases to trimming and J lost 8 bases; unmatched junction nucleotides: 6. The CDR3 sequence is 15 residues long. Germline V gene sequence: CDR1 SGHVS, CDR2 FQNEAQ. The CDR3 sequence: CASSLAPGQGFGYTF. The CDR3 DNA sequence: TGTGCCAGCAGCTTAGCCCCGGGACAGGGGTTCGGCTACACCTTC. The whole variable domain, remainder taken from reference TRBV7-8 and TRBJ1-2, is GAGVSQSPRYKVAKRGQDVALRCDPISGHVSLFWYQQALGQGPEFLTYFQNEAQLDKSGLPSDRFFAERPEGSVSTLKIQRTQQEDSAVYLCASSLAPGQGFGYTFGSGTRLTVV.

Only a few counts were recorded for this clone. The rearrangement links TRBV28 to TRBJ1-5; D may be TRBD1 (6 bases). Germline CDR1 and CDR2: MDHEN and SYDVKM. Trimming left V 4 bases short and J 0 bases short, with 16 bases between. The CDR3 spans 17 residues. DNA for the CDR3: TGTGCCAGCAGTTATCCGACAGGCGACTATAGCAATCAGCCCCAGCATTTT. This encodes CASSYPTGDYSNQPQHF.